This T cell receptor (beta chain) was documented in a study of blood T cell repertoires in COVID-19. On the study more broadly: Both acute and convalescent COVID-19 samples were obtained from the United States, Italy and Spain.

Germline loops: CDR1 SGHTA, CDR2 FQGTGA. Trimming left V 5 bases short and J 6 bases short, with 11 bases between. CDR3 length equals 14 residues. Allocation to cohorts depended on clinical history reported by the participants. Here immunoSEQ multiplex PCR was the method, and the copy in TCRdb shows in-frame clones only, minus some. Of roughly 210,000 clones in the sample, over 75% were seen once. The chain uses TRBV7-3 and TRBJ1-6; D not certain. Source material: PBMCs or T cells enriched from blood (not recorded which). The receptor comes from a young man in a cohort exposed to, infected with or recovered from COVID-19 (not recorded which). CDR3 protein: CASSPGRSNSPLHF. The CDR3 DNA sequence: TGTGCCAGCAGCCCCGGCAGGTCTAATTCACCCCTCCACTTT.